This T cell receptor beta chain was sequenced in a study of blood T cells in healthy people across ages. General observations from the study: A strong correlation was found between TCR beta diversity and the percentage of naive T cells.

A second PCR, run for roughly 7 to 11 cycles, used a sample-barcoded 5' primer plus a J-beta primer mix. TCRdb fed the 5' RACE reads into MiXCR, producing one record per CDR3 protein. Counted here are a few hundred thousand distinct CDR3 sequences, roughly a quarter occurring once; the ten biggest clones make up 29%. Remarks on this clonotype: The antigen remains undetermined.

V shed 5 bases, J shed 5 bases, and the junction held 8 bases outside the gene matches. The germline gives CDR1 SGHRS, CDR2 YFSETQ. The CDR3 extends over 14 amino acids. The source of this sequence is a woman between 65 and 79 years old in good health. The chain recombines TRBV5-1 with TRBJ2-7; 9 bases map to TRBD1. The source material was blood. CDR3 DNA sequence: TGCGCCAGCAGAACCCGGGACAGGGCCAACGAGCAGTACTTC. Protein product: CASRTRDRANEQYF.